The 25 T cell receptor beta chains presented below share a single source sample, sequenced in a study of CDR3 diversity in severe acne. MiXCR was run by TCRdb on the PCR reads, yielding one entry per CDR3 protein. Among over 100,000 distinct CDR3 sequences listed, roughly 51% were seen once. The sequencing sample was made of blood. Every receptor here comes from a male donor with acne.

The chain is built from TRBV6-5 and TRBJ2-7, with 9 bases fitting TRBD1. Losses at the gene ends were 9 bases for V and 2 bases for J; bases not matched to a gene: 11. Germline values: CDR1 MNHEY, CDR2 SVGAGI. The CDR3 contains 15 residues. The CDR3 sequence: CARVNETGGPYEQYF. The CDR3 DNA is TGTGCCAGGGTTAACGAGACAGGGGGACCCTACGAGCAGTACTTC.

Regarding this clonotype: This clone may be a read error of a much larger clone one base away. Because the CDR3 is missing its conserved closing phenylalanine or tryptophan, this is likely a read error. V gene TRBV20-1 combines with J gene TRBJ1-1, with D tentatively TRBD1 (5 bases). This CDR3 has 13 residues. Germline assignment: CDR1 DFQATT and CDR2 SNEGSKA (reference sequence). Trimming took off 3 bases at V and 11 bases at J, with 19 bases between the two ends. The CDR3 loop is CSASYGGSPVAFS. The CDR3 nucleotides read TGCAGTGCTAGTTACGGGGGGTCCCCCGTGGCTTTCTCT.

The rearrangement links TRBV12-3 or TRBV12-4 to TRBJ2-5, with D perhaps TRBD1 (5 bases). This CDR3 spans 12 amino acids. The V end lost 7 bases, the J end lost 5 bases, and 11 bases lay between the germline ends. Written as DNA, the CDR3 is TGTGCCAGCACCCAAAAGGGGGAGACCCAGTACTTC. It translates to CASTQKGETQYF.

This clonotype came up many times. This chain connects TRBV9 to TRBJ1-2; 9 bases align to TRBD1. This CDR3 spans 14 amino acids. Trimming removed 4 bases from V and 4 bases from J; junction bases left unmatched: 5. Germline V CDR1 and CDR2: SGDLS, YYNGEE. The CDR3: CASSLGTGSYGYTF. The DNA of the CDR3 is TGTGCCAGCAGCCTTGGGACAGGGAGCTATGGCTACACCTTC.

V is TRBV10-3 and J is TRBJ2-2; 9 bases agree with TRBD1. V lost 6 bases and J lost 1; bases outside the gene matches: 3. The CDR3 totals 15 residues. Germline CDR1 ENHRY, CDR2 SYGVKD. The CDR3 is CAISPGQGNTGELFF. CDR3 nucleotide sequence: TGTGCCATCAGCCCGGGACAGGGGAACACCGGGGAGCTGTTTTTT.

The rearrangement uses TRBV15 and TRBJ2-7; a possible D gene is TRBD2 (6 bases). The germline V and J ends were trimmed by 3 bases and 4 bases, with 7 bases remaining between them. From germline, CDR1 is LNHNV and CDR2 YYDKDF (reference sequence). The length of the CDR3 is 12 residues. The CDR3: CATSRGGYEQYF. CDR3 DNA: TGTGCCACCAGCAGGGGGGGTTACGAGCAGTACTTC.

This clonotype was counted many times. This chain's CDR3 is CASSPDISQGPGELFF. The CDR3 DNA reads as TGTGCCAGTAGTCCGGACATCTCTCAAGGTCCCGGGGAGCTGTTTTTT. This rearrangement joins TRBV19 to TRBJ2-2; D might be TRBD1 (5 bases). This CDR3 is built from 16 residues. In germline, CDR1 is LNHDA, CDR2 SQIVND (reference sequence). V was pared by 5 bases and J by 6 bases, with 19 bases between.

With respect to this clonotype: The junction departs from germline at one end; a sequencing error may be responsible. V is TRBV5-5 and J is TRBJ2-5; D is perhaps TRBD2 (5 bases). The germline V gene encodes CDR1 SGHKS and CDR2 YYEKEE (reference sequence). This CDR3 spans 11 amino acids. The CDR3 loop reads CASKNGKSQYF. The CDR3 DNA follows: TGCGCCAGCAAAAACGGGAAGTCCCAGTACTTC.

The rearrangement joins TRBV19 to TRBJ1-5; weak D call: TRBD1 (6 bases). V shed 11 bases and J shed 1 base, with 15 bases lying between them. The V gene's germline CDR1 is LNHDA and CDR2 SQIVND (reference sequence). The length of the CDR3 is 14 residues. The DNA for the CDR3 is TGTGCCTGGAGTGTCGGACAGAGCAATCAGCCCCAGCATTTT. Encoded protein: CAWSVGQSNQPQHF.

This clonotype was found a few times. J is TRBJ2-1 and V is TRBV6-5; 8 bases match TRBD1. The V segment lost 3 bases and the J segment 8 bases; nucleotides outside the gene matches: 9. Germline-derived CDR1 and CDR2 are MNHEY and SVGAGI. The CDR3 covers 15 residues. CDR3 residues: CASSYAGTGNDEQFF. The DNA of the CDR3 is TGTGCCAGCAGTTATGCCGGGACAGGTAACGATGAGCAGTTCTTC.

The V gene is TRBV4-1, the J gene TRBJ1-2; TRBD1 matches at 8 bases. Germline V gene data show CDR1 as MGHRA and CDR2 as YSYEKL. V shed 1 base, J shed 6 bases, and the junction held 1 base outside the gene matches. CDR3 length equals 13 residues. CDR3 sequence reads: CASSQVTGDGYTF. The CDR3 DNA is TGCGCCAGCAGCCAAGTGACAGGGGATGGCTACACCTTC.

This clonotype has a count of ten or more. The chain is built from TRBV20-1 and TRBJ2-2, with D perhaps TRBD1 (6 bases). CDR3 length: 16 amino acids. Trimming cost V 2 bases and J 2 bases, with 15 bases left between them. From germline, CDR1 is DFQATT and CDR2 SNEGSKA (reference sequence). DNA for the CDR3: TGCAGTGCTAGAACTCCCGGGACATTTAACACCGGGGAGCTGTTTTTT. This encodes CSARTPGTFNTGELFF.

The gene calls are TRBV10-2 and TRBJ1-2; 8 nucleotides line up with TRBD1. Germline V gene data show CDR1 as WSHSY and CDR2 as SAAADI. CDR3 length: 14 amino acids. V gave up 10 bases and J gave up 7 bases; unmatched junction bases: 14. The CDR3 DNA follows: TGCGCCAACAGAACGACAGGGGACGAGGGTGGCTACACCTTC. It yields the protein CANRTTGDEGGYTF.

This chain uses TRBV5-6 with TRBJ1-2; D unclear. Germline V CDR1 and CDR2: SGHDT, YYEEEE. There are 14 residues in the CDR3. V shed 4 bases and J shed 6 bases, with 16 bases lying between them. This chain's CDR3 is CASSLDVVAHGYTF. The CDR3 region has the DNA TGTGCCAGCAGCCTCGATGTAGTAGCGCATGGCTACACCTTC.

This chain connects TRBV2 to TRBJ1-1, with D maybe TRBD1 (6 bases). V was cut by 10 bases and J by 6 bases, with 15 bases left in between. The germline V gene has CDR1 SNHLY and CDR2 FYNNEI. The CDR3 spans 12 residues. CDR3 sequence: CATQQGYAEAFF. CDR3 coding DNA: TGTGCCACCCAACAGGGTTATGCTGAAGCTTTCTTT.

Concerning this clonotype itself: Being one base from a much bigger clone, this may be a read error. This sequence joins TRBV6-2 or TRBV6-3 and TRBJ1-6; weak D call: TRBD1 (5 bases). The CDR3 has 15 amino acids. V was trimmed by 5 bases and J by 4 bases, leaving 12 bases between them. Germline CDR1 reads MNHEY; CDR2 reads SVGEGT. This CDR3 is CASSPRTGYNSPLHF. The CDR3 coding sequence is TGTGCCAGCAGTCCGCGCACAGGATATAATTCACCCCTCCACTTT.

This clonotype was counted at least ten times. CDR3 DNA: TGTGCCAGCAGCCCCGGGACTAGCGGGGGTAAGCAGTTCTTC. Translating gives CASSPGTSGGKQFF. This rearrangement joins TRBV9 to TRBJ2-1, with 14 bases fitting TRBD2. V lost 4 bases, J lost 11 bases, and 5 bases stayed unmatched. Germline lookup yields CDR1 SGDLS and CDR2 YYNGEE. The CDR3 contains 14 residues.

This sequence joins TRBV20-1 and TRBJ2-5; D not resolved. The germline V and J ends were trimmed by 8 bases and 5 bases, with 15 bases remaining between them. Germline-derived CDR1 and CDR2 are DFQATT and SNEGSKA (reference sequence). The CDR3 loop spans 12 amino acids. The CDR3 coding sequence is TGCAGTCGAGCCTTAGGGCGGGAGACCCAGTACTTC. The encoded protein is CSRALGRETQYF.

This clonotype has at least ten counts. The CDR3 region is CAWSGTSGRRQFF. The DNA of the CDR3 is TGTGCCTGGAGTGGGACTAGCGGGAGAAGGCAGTTCTTC. V usage is TRBV30 and J usage is TRBJ2-1, with 13 bases lining up with TRBD2. Germline CDR1 is GTSNPN and CDR2 is SVGIG (reference sequence). V lost 1 base to trimming and J lost 12 bases; unmatched junction nucleotides: 3. The CDR3 has 13 amino acids. The whole variable domain, filled in from reference TRBV30 and TRBJ2-1, reads SQTIHQWPATLVQPVGSPLSLECTVEGTSNPNLYWYRQAAGRGLQLLFYSVGIGQISSEVPQNLSASRPQDRQFILSSKKLLLSDSGFYLCAWSGTSGRRQFFGPGTRLTVL.

The chain combines TRBV9 with TRBJ2-7; either TRBD1 or TRBD2 may supply D (6 bases each). The CDR3 is made up of 14 amino acids. CDR1 and CDR2 (germline): SGDLS, YYNGEE. V was shortened by 0 bases and J by 2 bases, with 9 bases between the two germline ends. The DNA of the CDR3 is TGTGCCAGCAGCGTAGAGGGGGGCGCCTACGAGCAGTACTTC. Its translation: CASSVEGGAYEQYF.

The gene calls are TRBV9 and TRBJ2-5, with 12 bases aligning to TRBD2. Losses at the gene ends were 0 bases for V and 5 bases for J; bases not matched to a gene: 2. Germline-derived CDR1 and CDR2 are SGDLS and YYNGEE. The CDR3 totals 15 residues. CDR3 sequence reads: CASSVASGRAETQYF. CDR3 nucleotide sequence: TGTGCCAGCAGCGTAGCTAGCGGGAGGGCGGAGACCCAGTACTTC.

V is TRBV25-1 and J is TRBJ1-6, with 8 bases fitting TRBD1. The CDR3 is made up of 15 amino acids. The ends lost 6 bases at V and 5 bases at J; junction bases unmatched: 6. Germline V gene sequence: CDR1 MGHDK, CDR2 SYGVNS. The CDR3 here is CASSNTGGDNSPLHF. The CDR3 nucleotides read TGTGCCAGCAGCAATACAGGGGGTGATAATTCACCCCTCCACTTT.

This clonotype was found many times. The chain recombines TRBV28 with TRBJ2-7; TRBD2 agrees at 9 bases. The trim removed 4 bases at V and 5 bases at J, leaving 3 bases unmatched. The CDR3 totals 13 residues. CDR1 is MDHEN, CDR2 SYDVKM, per germline. The CDR3 protein is CASSSGTSHEQYV. Written as DNA, the CDR3 is TGTGCCAGCAGTTCCGGGACTAGCCACGAGCAGTACGTC.

The chain combines TRBV29-1 with TRBJ2-6, with D possibly being TRBD1 (7 bases). Germline V gene lookup returns CDR1 SQVTM and CDR2 ANQGSEA. With 3 bases removed from V and 0 bases from J, the gap between germline ends came to 18 bases. CDR3 length: 18 amino acids. CDR3 nucleotides: TGCAGCGTTGAGGAGGGACAGCTCGACCCCTCTGGGGCCAACGTCCTGACTTTC. It encodes CSVEEGQLDPSGANVLTF.

The CDR3 DNA is TGCAGTGCTAGAATGGGTGAAAAACTGTTTTTT. This codes for CSARMGEKLFF. This rearrangement joins TRBV20-1 to TRBJ1-4; D unresolved. CDR1 is DFQATT and CDR2 is SNEGSKA in the germline V gene (reference sequence). The CDR3 has 11 amino acids. The V gene lost 2 bases and the J gene lost 7 bases, with 5 bases spanning the gap.